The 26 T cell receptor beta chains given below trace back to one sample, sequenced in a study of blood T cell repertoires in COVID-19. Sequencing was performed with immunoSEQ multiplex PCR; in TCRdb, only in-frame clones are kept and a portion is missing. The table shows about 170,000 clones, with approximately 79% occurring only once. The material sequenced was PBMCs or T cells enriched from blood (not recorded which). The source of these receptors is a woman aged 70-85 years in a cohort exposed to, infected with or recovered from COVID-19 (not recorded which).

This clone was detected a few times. The CDR3 nucleotides read TGTGCCAGCTCAAGGGACAGCGGAGCTAACTATGGCTACACCTTC. This codes for CASSRDSGANYGYTF. This sequence joins TRBV19 and TRBJ1-2; 7 nucleotides agree with TRBD1. V trimming: 9 bases; J trimming: 0 bases; junction bases outside the gene matches: 10. CDR3 length: 15 amino acids. Germline values: CDR1 LNHDA, CDR2 SQIVND (reference sequence).

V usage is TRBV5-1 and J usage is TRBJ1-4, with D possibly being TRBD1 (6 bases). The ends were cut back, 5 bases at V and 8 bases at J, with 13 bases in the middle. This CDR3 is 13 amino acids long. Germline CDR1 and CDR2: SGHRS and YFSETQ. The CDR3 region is CASRQGLQEKLFF. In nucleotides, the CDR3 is TGCGCCAGCAGACAGGGCCTACAAGAAAAACTGTTTTTT. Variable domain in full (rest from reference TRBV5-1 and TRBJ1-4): KAGVTQTPRYLIKTRGQQVTLSCSPISGHRSVSWYQQTPGQGLQFLFEYFSETQRNKGNFPGRFSGRQFSNSRSEMNVSTLELGDSALYLCASRQGLQEKLFFGSGTQLSVL.

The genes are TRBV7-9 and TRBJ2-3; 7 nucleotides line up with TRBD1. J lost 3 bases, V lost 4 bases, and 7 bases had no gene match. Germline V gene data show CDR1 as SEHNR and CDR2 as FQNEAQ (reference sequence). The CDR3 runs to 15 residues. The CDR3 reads CASSSSGTVTDTQYF. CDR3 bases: TGTGCCAGCAGCTCCTCCGGGACAGTAACAGATACGCAGTATTTT. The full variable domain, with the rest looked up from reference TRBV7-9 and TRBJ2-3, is DTGVSQNPRHKITKRGQNVTFRCDPISEHNRLYWYRQTLGQGPEFLTYFQNEAQLEKSRLLSDRFSAERPKGSFSTLEIQRTEQGDSAMYLCASSSSGTVTDTQYFGPGTRLTVL.

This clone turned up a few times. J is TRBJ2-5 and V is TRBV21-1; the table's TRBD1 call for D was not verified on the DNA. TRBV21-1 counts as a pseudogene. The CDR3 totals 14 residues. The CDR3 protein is CASSKVEGDRIPNF. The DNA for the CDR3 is TGTGCCAGCAGCAAAGTCGAGGGCGACAGGATCCCGAACTTC.

The chain's CDR3 is CASSAMAVVRAFF. CDR3 bases: TGTGCCAGCAGTGCGATGGCGGTTGTGAGAGCTTTCTTT. The chain recombines TRBV2 with TRBJ1-1; no clear D. This CDR3 region has 13 residues. V dropped 4 bases and J dropped 10 bases, with 16 bases sitting between them. Per the germline V gene, CDR1 is SNHLY and CDR2 is FYNNEI.

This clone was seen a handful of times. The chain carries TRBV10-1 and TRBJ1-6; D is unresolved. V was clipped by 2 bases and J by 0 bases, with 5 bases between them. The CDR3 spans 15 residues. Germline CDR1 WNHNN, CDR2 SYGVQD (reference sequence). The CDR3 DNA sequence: TGCGCCAGCAGTGAGGAGAGCTCCTATAATTCACCCCTCCACTTT. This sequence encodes CASSEESSYNSPLHF.

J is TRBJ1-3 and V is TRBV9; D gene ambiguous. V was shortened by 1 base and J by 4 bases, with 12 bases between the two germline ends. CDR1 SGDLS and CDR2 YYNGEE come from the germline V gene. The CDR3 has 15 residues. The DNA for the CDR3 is TGTGCCAGCAGCGTATTCCCGGGAGACGGAAACACCATATATTTT. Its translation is CASSVFPGDGNTIYF.

Here the CDR3 DNA reads TGTGCCAGCAGCTTGGCCCAGGGAGGCTACACCTTC. Translating gives CASSLAQGGYTF. The chain carries TRBV28 and TRBJ1-2; maybe TRBD1 (5 bases). Trimming stripped 6 bases from V and 8 bases from J, with 13 bases between. Per the germline V gene, CDR1 is MDHEN and CDR2 is SYDVKM. This CDR3 has 12 residues.

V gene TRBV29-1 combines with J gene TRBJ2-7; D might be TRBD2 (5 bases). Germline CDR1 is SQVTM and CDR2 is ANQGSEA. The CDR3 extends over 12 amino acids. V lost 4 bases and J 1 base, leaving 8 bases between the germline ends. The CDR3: CSVARDSYEQYF. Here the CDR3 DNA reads TGCAGCGTTGCTCGGGATTCCTACGAGCAGTACTTC.

CDR3 in amino acids: CAIRPGTGGNQPQHF. The DNA for the CDR3 is TGTGCCATCAGACCCGGGACAGGGGGTAATCAGCCCCAGCATTTT. The chain joins TRBV10-3 to TRBJ1-5; 11 positions agree with TRBD1. The CDR3 spans 15 residues. Germline V gene sequence: CDR1 ENHRY, CDR2 SYGVKD. V lost 6 bases to trimming and J lost 4 bases; unmatched junction nucleotides: 5.

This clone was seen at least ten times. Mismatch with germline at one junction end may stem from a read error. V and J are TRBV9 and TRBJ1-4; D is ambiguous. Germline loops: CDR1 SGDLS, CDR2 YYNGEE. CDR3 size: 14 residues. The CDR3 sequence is CASSAYRTDEKLFF. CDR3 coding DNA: TGTGCCAGCAGCGCCTACCGAACTGATGAAAAACTGTTTTTT.

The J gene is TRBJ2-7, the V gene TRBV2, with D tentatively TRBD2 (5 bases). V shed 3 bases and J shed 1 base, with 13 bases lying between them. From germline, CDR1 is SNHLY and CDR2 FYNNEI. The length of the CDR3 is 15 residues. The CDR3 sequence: CASSEKWGASYEQYF. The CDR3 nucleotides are TGTGCCAGCAGTGAGAAATGGGGAGCTTCCTACGAGCAGTACTTC.

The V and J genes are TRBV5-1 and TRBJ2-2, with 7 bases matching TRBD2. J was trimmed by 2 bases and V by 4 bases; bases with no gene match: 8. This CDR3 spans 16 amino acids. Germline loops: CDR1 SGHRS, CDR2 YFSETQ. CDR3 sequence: CASSPLAARNTGELFF. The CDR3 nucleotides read TGCGCCAGCAGCCCTCTAGCGGCTAGAAACACCGGGGAGCTGTTTTTT.

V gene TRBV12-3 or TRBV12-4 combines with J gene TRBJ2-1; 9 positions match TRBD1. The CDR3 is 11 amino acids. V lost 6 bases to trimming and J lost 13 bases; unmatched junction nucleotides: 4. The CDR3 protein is CASRDRGCQFF. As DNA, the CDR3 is TGTGCCAGCAGGGACAGGGGTTGTCAGTTCTTC.

CDR3 DNA sequence: TGTGCCAGCAGCAAAGTCGGTAGCGGGGGTAGTTTAGCCAAAAACATTCAGTACTTC. It specifies CASSKVGSGGSLAKNIQYF. The genes are TRBV21-1 and TRBJ2-4; the tabulated D call, TRBD2, remains unverified against the DNA. TRBV21-1 is marked as a pseudogene. This CDR3 comprises 19 residues.

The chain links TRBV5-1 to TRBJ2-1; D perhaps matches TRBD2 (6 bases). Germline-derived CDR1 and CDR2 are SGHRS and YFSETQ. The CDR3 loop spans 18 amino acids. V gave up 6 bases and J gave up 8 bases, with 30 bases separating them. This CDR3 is CASKGLGGKPPSYHEQFF. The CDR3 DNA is TGCGCCAGCAAGGGACTTGGCGGGAAGCCCCCCTCGTACCATGAGCAGTTCTTC.

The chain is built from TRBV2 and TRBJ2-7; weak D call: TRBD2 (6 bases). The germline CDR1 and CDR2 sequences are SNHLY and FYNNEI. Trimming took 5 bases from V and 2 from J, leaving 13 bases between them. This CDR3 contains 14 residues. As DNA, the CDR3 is TGTGCCAGCAGTCCCTGGGGGGAACCCTACGAGCAGTACTTC. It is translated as CASSPWGEPYEQYF.

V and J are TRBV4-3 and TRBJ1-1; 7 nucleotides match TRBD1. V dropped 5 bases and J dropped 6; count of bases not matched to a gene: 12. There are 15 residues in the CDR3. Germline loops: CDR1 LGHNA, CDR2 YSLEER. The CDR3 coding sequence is TGCGCCAGCAGCTCCCATAAATTCGGGACAGCTGAAGCTTTCTTT. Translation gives CASSSHKFGTAEAFF.

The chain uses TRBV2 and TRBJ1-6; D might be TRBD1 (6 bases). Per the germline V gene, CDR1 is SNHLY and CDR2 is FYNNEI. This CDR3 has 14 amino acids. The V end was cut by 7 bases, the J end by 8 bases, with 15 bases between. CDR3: CASTYGGGDSPLHF. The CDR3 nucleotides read TGTGCCAGCACTTATGGGGGGGGCGATTCACCCCTCCACTTT.

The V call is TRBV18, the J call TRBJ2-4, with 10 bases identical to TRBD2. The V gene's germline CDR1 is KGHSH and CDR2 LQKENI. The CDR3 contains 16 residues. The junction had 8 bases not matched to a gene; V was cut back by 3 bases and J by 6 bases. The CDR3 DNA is TGTGCCAGCTCACCGGCCATAGCGGGAGGTGGAAACATTCAGTACTTC. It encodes CASSPAIAGGGNIQYF.

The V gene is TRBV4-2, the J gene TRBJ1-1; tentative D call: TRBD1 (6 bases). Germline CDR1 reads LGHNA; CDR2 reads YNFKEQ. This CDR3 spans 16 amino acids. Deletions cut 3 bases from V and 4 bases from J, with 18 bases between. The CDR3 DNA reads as TGTGCCAGCAGCCAGGGACATTCTTTAGCGGGCACTGAAGCTTTCTTT. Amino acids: CASSQGHSLAGTEAFF.

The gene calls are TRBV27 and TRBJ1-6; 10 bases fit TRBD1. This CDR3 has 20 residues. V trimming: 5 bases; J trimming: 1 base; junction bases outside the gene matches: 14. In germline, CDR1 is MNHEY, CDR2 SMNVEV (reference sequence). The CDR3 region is CASSPRDRGRFGSYNSPLHF. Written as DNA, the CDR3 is TGTGCCAGCAGTCCCCGGGACAGGGGACGGTTTGGATCCTATAATTCACCCCTCCACTTT.

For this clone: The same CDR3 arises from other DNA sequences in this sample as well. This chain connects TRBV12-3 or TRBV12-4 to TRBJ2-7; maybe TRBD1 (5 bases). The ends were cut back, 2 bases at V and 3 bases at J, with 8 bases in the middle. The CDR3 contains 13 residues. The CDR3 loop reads CASSLSGNYEQYF. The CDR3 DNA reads TGTGCCAGCAGTTTATCAGGGAACTACGAGCAGTACTTC.

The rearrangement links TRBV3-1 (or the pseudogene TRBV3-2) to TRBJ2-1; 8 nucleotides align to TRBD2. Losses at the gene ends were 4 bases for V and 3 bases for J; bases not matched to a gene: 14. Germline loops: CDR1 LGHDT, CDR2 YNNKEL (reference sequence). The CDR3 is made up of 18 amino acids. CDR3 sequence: CASSPTFSGMANYNEQFF. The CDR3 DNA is TGTGCCAGCAGCCCTACCTTTAGCGGGATGGCGAACTACAATGAGCAGTTCTTC.

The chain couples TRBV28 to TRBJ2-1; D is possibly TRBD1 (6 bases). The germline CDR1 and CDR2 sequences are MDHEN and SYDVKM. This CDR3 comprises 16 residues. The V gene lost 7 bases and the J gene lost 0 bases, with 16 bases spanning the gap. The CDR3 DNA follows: TGTGCCAGCACCTCCGTCGGCAGGGGCTCCTACAATGAGCAGTTCTTC. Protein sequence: CASTSVGRGSYNEQFF. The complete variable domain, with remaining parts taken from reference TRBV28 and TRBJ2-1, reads DVKVTQSSRYLVKRTGEKVFLECVQDMDHENMFWYRQDPGLGLRLIYFSYDVKMKEKGDIPEGYSVSREKKERFSLILESASTNQTSMYLCASTSVGRGSYNEQFFGPGTRLTVL.

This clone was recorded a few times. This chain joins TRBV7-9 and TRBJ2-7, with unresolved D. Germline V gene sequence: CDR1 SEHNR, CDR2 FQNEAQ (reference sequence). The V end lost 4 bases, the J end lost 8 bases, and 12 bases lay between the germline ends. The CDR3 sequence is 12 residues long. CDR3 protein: CASSSGPRQQYF. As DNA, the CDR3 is TGTGCCAGCAGCTCCGGCCCCAGGCAGCAGTACTTC.